This T cell receptor (beta chain) was sequenced in a study of blood T cell repertoires in COVID-19. Produced via immunoSEQ multiplex PCR; TCRdb's table is partial and in-frame only. Among more than 25,000 clones listed, roughly nine tenths were seen once. This clone was seen only once. Source material: peripheral blood. The source is a human donor with active COVID-19. The donor label of this sample is uncertain.

CDR3 in DNA: TGTGCCAGCAGCCGCTCAGTGGGGGGAGGGGACACAGATACGCAGTATTTT. It codes for CASSRSVGGGDTDTQYF. This chain connects TRBV9 to TRBJ2-3; 7 positions agree with TRBD2. The J segment lost 2 bases and the V segment lost 4 bases, leaving 13 bases of the junction unmatched. The CDR3 is 17 residues long. Germline V gene data show CDR1 as SGDLS and CDR2 as YYNGEE. Full variable domain (remainder filled in from reference TRBV9 and TRBJ2-3): DSGVTQTPKHLITATGQRVTLRCSPRSGDLSVYWYQQSLDQGLQFLIQYYNGEERAKGNILERFSAQQFPDLHSELNLSSLELGDSALYFCASSRSVGGGDTDTQYFGPGTRLTVL.